The next 5 T cell receptor beta chains were all read from a single sample in a study of graft-versus-host responses after intestinal transplantation (dated by TCRdb to the early 2020s). Library preparation was by the immunoSEQ multiplex PCR assay. Drawn from immuneACCESS, this table holds only the in-frame rearrangements with V and J called that TCRdb kept. Clones are partly lost; checked studies trace under half to an unresolved V gene and leave the rest unexplained. The sample profile shows around 20,000 clones; about nine tenths of them were found once. The ten most abundant clones make up under 2% of the sample. This specimen was PBMCs, taken 350 to 400 days after transplant. The receptor source for this set is a human patient who received an intestinal transplant, so some T cells may come from the graft donor.

The chain joins TRBV6-1 to TRBJ1-3, with D unresolved. Trimming shortened V by 2 bases and J by 0 bases, and 5 bases separated the two germline ends. CDR3 size: 14 residues. Germline V gene sequence: CDR1 MNHNS, CDR2 SASEGT. The chain's CDR3 is CASSELSSGNTIYF. CDR3 nucleotide sequence: TGTGCCAGCAGTGAACTGTCCTCTGGAAACACCATATATTTT.

V and J are TRBV18 and TRBJ2-7; TRBD1 matches 9 bases. Germline V gene lookup returns CDR1 KGHSH and CDR2 LQKENI. The ends lost 5 bases at V and 6 bases at J; junction bases unmatched: 11. The CDR3 is made up of 15 amino acids. CDR3 in DNA: TGTGCCAGCTCATCAATACCGGGACAGGGAGCCGAGCAGTACTTC. It encodes CASSSIPGQGAEQYF.

The chain joins TRBV7-2 to TRBJ2-1, with D possibly being TRBD1 or TRBD2 (5 bases each). The V end was cut by 5 bases, the J end by 0 bases, with 11 bases between. Germline-derived CDR1 and CDR2 are SGHTA and FQGNSA. The CDR3 runs 15 residues. CDR3 sequence (DNA): TGTGCCAGCAGCCCGTCGGGACCCTCCTACAATGAGCAGTTCTTC. Its translation: CASSPSGPSYNEQFF.

The chain links TRBV6-5 to TRBJ1-2, with TRBD1 as a possible D gene (6 bases). Germline V gene lookup returns CDR1 MNHEY and CDR2 SVGAGI. The CDR3 covers 13 residues. V lost 0 bases and J lost 4, with 6 bases in between. The CDR3 DNA reads as TGTGCCAGCAGTTACTCGACAGGCTATGGCTACACCTTC. This sequence encodes CASSYSTGYGYTF.

The chain recombines TRBV5-1 with TRBJ1-1; possibly TRBD1 for D (5 bases). This CDR3 is built from 12 residues. The germline CDR1 and CDR2 sequences are SGHRS and YFSETQ. V was clipped by 3 bases and J by 4 bases, with 7 bases between them. The CDR3, as DNA: TGCGCCAGCAGCTGGGACGGCACTGAAGCTTTCTTT. Translation: CASSWDGTEAFF.